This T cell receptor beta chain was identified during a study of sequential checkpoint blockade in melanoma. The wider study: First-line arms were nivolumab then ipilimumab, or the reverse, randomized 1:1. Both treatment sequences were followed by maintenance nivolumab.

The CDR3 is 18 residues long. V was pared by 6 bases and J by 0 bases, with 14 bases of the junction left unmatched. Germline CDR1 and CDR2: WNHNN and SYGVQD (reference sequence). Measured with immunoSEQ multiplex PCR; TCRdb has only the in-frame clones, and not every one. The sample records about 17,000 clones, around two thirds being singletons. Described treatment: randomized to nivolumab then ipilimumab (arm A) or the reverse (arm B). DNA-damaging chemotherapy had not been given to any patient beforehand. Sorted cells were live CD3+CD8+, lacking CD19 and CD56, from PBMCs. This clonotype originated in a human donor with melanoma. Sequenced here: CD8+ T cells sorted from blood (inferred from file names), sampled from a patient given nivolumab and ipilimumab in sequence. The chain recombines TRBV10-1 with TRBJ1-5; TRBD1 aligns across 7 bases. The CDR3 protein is CASRRGAGGSNSNQPQHF. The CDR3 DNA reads TGCGCCAGCAGGAGGGGGGCAGGGGGGTCCAATAGCAATCAGCCCCAGCATTTT.